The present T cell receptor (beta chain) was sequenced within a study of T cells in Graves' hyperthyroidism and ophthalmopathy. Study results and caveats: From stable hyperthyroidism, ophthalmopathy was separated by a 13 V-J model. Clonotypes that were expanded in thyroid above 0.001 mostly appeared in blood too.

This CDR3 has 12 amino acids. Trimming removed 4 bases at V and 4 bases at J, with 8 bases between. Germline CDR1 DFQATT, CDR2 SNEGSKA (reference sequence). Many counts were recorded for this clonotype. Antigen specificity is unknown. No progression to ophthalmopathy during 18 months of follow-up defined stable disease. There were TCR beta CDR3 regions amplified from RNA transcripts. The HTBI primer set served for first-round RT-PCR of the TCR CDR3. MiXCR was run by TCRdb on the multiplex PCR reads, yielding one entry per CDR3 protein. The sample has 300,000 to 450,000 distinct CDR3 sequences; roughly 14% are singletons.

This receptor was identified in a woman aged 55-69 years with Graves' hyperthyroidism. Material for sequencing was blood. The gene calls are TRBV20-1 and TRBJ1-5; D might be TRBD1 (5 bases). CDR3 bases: TGCAGTGCTAAGCAGGGTAATCAGCCCCAGCATTTT. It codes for CSAKQGNQPQHF.